The following is a T cell receptor beta chain sequence with its context. V dropped 3 bases and J dropped 7; count of bases not matched to a gene: 6. Germline values: CDR1 SEHNR, CDR2 FQNEAQ (reference sequence). The CDR3 loop spans 15 amino acids. TCRdb independently ran MiXCR on the RT-PCR reads; one entry per CDR3 protein. Among 650,000 to 800,000 distinct CDR3 sequences listed, approximately 15% were seen once. The source of this sequence is a female donor in good health, serving as a healthy control. The V call is TRBV7-9, the J call TRBJ2-3; TRBD1 matches 11 bases. The sequencing sample was made of memory CD4+ T cells from blood. The CDR3: CASSFMGQGENTQYF. For the CDR3, the DNA is TGTGCCAGCAGCTTCATGGGACAGGGGGAGAATACGCAGTATTTT.